This entry lists 19 T cell receptor beta chains sequenced from one sample in a study of OX40 agonist ivuxolimab in advanced cancers. Profiled with immunoSEQ multiplex PCR; TCRdb holds only in-frame clones, not every one. Of 80,000 or so clones detected, approximately 86% appear once; the ten largest clones hold 1.5% to 2%. Sequencing used CD4+ or CD8+ T cells sorted from blood, obtained in a trial of the OX40 agonist ivuxolimab. The source of these receptors is an adult with an advanced solid tumor such as melanoma, head and neck, liver or kidney cancer.

A remark on this clone: The conserved phenylalanine or tryptophan normally closing the CDR3 is absent here, so this likely arose from a read error. The rearrangement uses TRBV6-1 and TRBJ1-1; possibly TRBD1 for D (5 bases). Germline CDR1 and CDR2: MNHNS and SASEGT. The CDR3 loop spans 14 amino acids. Trimming removed 0 bases from V and 6 bases from J, with 11 bases in between. The CDR3 region has the DNA TGTGCCAGCAGTGAAGCGACAGCGATCGCTGAAGCTTTCCTT. Translating gives CASSEATAIAEAFL.

This clone was found once. This chain joins TRBV27 and TRBJ2-1, with 8 bases identical to TRBD2. Germline V gives CDR1 MNHEY, CDR2 SMNVEV (reference sequence). The junction had 5 bases not matched to a gene; V was cut back by 6 bases and J by 1 base. The CDR3 length is 15 residues. The CDR3 sequence is CASREAGASYNEQFF. For the CDR3, the DNA is TGTGCCAGCAGGGAAGCGGGAGCATCCTACAATGAGCAGTTCTTC.

This clone was counted only a few times. The chain links TRBV28 to TRBJ2-3; possibly TRBD1 for D (5 bases). V lost 5 bases to trimming and J lost 2 bases, with 8 bases between them. The CDR3 totals 13 residues. From germline, CDR1 is MDHEN and CDR2 SYDVKM. CDR3 amino acids: CASSKGNTDTQYF. The CDR3 DNA follows: TGTGCCAGCAGTAAGGGGAACACAGATACGCAGTATTTT.

This clone was seen once. The chain has TRBV5-1 and TRBJ2-2; 9 nucleotides align to TRBD2. Germline assignment: CDR1 SGHRS and CDR2 YFSETQ. The CDR3 has 17 amino acids. V gave up 0 bases and J gave up 2 bases; unmatched junction bases: 5. CDR3 in DNA: TGCGCCAGCAGCTTGGAGGTTCTAGCGGGAAACACCGGGGAGCTGTTTTTT. Protein product: CASSLEVLAGNTGELFF.

The V and J genes are TRBV7-8 and TRBJ2-7; D remains ambiguous. The length of the CDR3 is 13 residues. The germline V gene has CDR1 SGHVS and CDR2 FQNEAQ. Trimming took off 0 bases at V and 3 bases at J, with 6 bases between the two ends. CDR3: CASSLAGYYEQYF. The DNA of the CDR3 is TGTGCCAGCAGCTTAGCGGGTTACTACGAGCAGTACTTC.

The J gene is TRBJ2-3, the V gene TRBV7-3; 10 positions agree with TRBD1. CDR3 size: 17 residues. J gave up 2 bases and V 5 bases, and 10 bases lay outside the gene matches. CDR1 and CDR2 (germline): SGHTA, FQGTGA. The CDR3 DNA sequence: TGTGCCAGCAGCCCAACGGGGGGACAGGGGTCCACAGATACGCAGTATTTT. Residues: CASSPTGGQGSTDTQYF.

CDR3 sequence: CASNRGSGANVLTF. For the CDR3, the DNA is TGTGCCAGCAATCGAGGCTCTGGGGCCAACGTCCTGACTTTC. The V gene is TRBV6-5, the J gene TRBJ2-6; D is ambiguous. CDR1 is MNHEY and CDR2 is SVGAGI in the germline V gene. The CDR3 totals 14 residues. V lost 7 bases and J 0 bases, leaving 7 bases between the germline ends.

This rearrangement joins TRBV14 to TRBJ2-2, with D perhaps given as TRBD1 or TRBD2 (6 bases each). Trimming took off 8 bases at V and 0 bases at J, with 10 bases between the two ends. There are 14 residues in the CDR3. Germline V gene data show CDR1 as SGHDN and CDR2 as FVKESK. CDR3 in amino acids: CASGGGSNTGELFF. The CDR3 DNA reads as TGTGCCAGCGGAGGGGGGTCGAACACCGGGGAGCTGTTTTTT.

This chain links TRBV9 with TRBJ1-2; D is perhaps TRBD1 (6 bases). Trimming cost V 4 bases and J 2 bases, with 9 bases left between them. Germline CDR1 is SGDLS and CDR2 is YYNGEE. The CDR3 extends over 13 amino acids. The CDR3 is CASSSDRNYGYTF. CDR3 nucleotides: TGTGCCAGCAGCTCAGACAGGAACTATGGCTACACCTTC.

The V gene is TRBV4-2, the J gene TRBJ1-3; D is uncertain. Germline lookup yields CDR1 LGHNA and CDR2 YNFKEQ. The CDR3 sequence is 17 residues long. V lost 1 base and J lost 0, with 13 bases in between. For the CDR3, the DNA is TGTGCCAGCAGCCAAGTAGAAAGGGCAGGCTCTGGAAACACCATATATTTT. The encoded protein is CASSQVERAGSGNTIYF.

The rearrangement uses TRBV18 and TRBJ2-2; D is unclear. The ends were cut back, 2 bases at V and 4 bases at J, with 11 bases in the middle. The CDR3 extends over 15 amino acids. CDR1 KGHSH and CDR2 LQKENI come from the germline V gene. The CDR3: CASSPTQDPTGELFF. CDR3 sequence (DNA): TGTGCCAGCTCACCAACCCAGGACCCCACCGGGGAGCTGTTTTTT.

The chain recombines TRBV18 with TRBJ2-7; 9 nucleotides match TRBD1. Germline CDR1 KGHSH, CDR2 LQKENI. This CDR3 is built from 15 residues. Trimming took 3 bases from V and 5 from J; bases not matched to a gene: 8. CDR3 nucleotides: TGTGCCAGCTCACCGACCGGGACAGGGTACGACGAGCAGTACTTC. This sequence encodes CASSPTGTGYDEQYF.

This sequence joins TRBV29-1 and TRBJ2-1, with 12 bases that match TRBD2. Looked up from germline, CDR1 is SQVTM and CDR2 is ANQGSEA. Trimming took 7 bases from V and 6 from J; bases not matched to a gene: 10. The CDR3 is 15 amino acids. CDR3 region: CSAPGLAGRPNEQFF. The CDR3 DNA reads as TGCAGCGCCCCTGGACTAGCGGGACGCCCCAATGAGCAGTTCTTC.

The rearrangement uses TRBV18 and TRBJ1-5, with D unresolved. The CDR3 is 13 residues long. Trimming took off 5 bases at V and 0 bases at J, with 5 bases between the two ends. CDR1 is KGHSH and CDR2 is LQKENI in the germline V gene. CDR3 bases: TGTGCCAGCTCAATGAATAGCAATCAGCCCCAGCATTTT. As protein: CASSMNSNQPQHF.

The chain employs TRBV7-9 and TRBJ1-1; 8 bases map to TRBD1. Germline CDR1 is SEHNR and CDR2 is FQNEAQ (reference sequence). This CDR3 contains 14 residues. The J segment lost 8 bases and the V segment lost 5 bases, leaving 10 bases of the junction unmatched. The CDR3 sequence is CASSKDRALVEAFF. As DNA, the CDR3 is TGTGCCAGCAGCAAGGACAGGGCCTTAGTAGAAGCTTTCTTT.

This clone appeared a single time. Here the CDR3 reads CASSSWTGGTDTQYF. The CDR3 nucleotides are TGCGCCAGCAGCTCCTGGACAGGGGGCACAGATACGCAGTATTTT. J is TRBJ2-3 and V is TRBV5-1; TRBD1 aligns across 9 bases. The germline gives CDR1 SGHRS, CDR2 YFSETQ. This CDR3 comprises 15 residues. After removal of 3 bases from V and 1 base from J, the junction contained 3 bases not matched to a gene.

The chain employs TRBV6-6 and TRBJ2-3; TRBD1 matches at 10 bases. Germline CDR1 is MNHNY and CDR2 is SVGAGI (reference sequence). V lost 5 bases to trimming and J lost 5 bases; unmatched junction nucleotides: 4. This CDR3 contains 14 residues. CDR3 in amino acids: CASSDRTGGDTQYF. The DNA for the CDR3 is TGTGCCAGCAGTGACCGGACAGGGGGAGATACGCAGTATTTT.

The V and J genes are TRBV30 and TRBJ1-4; TRBD1 matches at 7 bases. This CDR3 comprises 16 residues. The germline V gene has CDR1 GTSNPN and CDR2 SVGIG (reference sequence). The V gene end was trimmed by 2 bases and the J gene end by 2 bases; junction bases not matched to a gene: 8. The CDR3 loop is CAWSPRQGATNEKLFF. The CDR3 nucleotides read TGTGCCTGGAGTCCGAGACAGGGCGCGACTAATGAAAAACTGTTTTTT.

The gene calls are TRBV2 and TRBJ1-4, with no clear D. The CDR3 is made up of 14 amino acids. CDR1 SNHLY and CDR2 FYNNEI come from the germline V gene. V lost 1 base and J 0 bases, leaving 3 bases between the germline ends. CDR3 sequence (DNA): TGTGCCAGCAGTGAAGGTGCAACTAATGAAAAACTGTTTTTT. Translated, it gives CASSEGATNEKLFF.